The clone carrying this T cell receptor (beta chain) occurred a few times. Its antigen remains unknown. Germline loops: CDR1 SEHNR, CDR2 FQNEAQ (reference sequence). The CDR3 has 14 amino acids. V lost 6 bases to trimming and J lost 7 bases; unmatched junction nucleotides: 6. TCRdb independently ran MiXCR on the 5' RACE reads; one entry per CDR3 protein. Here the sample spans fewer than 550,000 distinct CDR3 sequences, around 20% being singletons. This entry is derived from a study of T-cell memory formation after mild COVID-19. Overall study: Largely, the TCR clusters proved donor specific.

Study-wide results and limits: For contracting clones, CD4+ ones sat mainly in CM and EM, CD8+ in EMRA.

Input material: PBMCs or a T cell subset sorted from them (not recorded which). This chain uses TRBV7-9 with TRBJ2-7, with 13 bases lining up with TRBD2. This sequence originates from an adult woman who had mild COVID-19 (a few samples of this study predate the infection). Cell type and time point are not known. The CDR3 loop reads CASSPPTSGREQYF. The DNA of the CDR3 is TGTGCCAGCAGTCCACCGACTAGCGGGAGGGAGCAGTACTTC.